Presented here are 28 T cell receptor beta chains from one specimen sequenced in a study of regulatory T cells in long-lasting Graves disease. Time point denoted: newly diagnosed GD, antithyroid drugs for less than 3 months. The TCR library was made from RNA extracted from PBMCs. Arm-PCR of CDR3 regions and iRepertoire HTBI primers were used to build TCR beta libraries. Via MiXCR, TCRdb re-called the multiplex PCR reads, giving one row per CDR3 protein. The sample records 500,000 to 700,000 distinct CDR3 sequences, approximately 15% being singletons. The data were also submitted as part of a second study, on T cells in Graves' hyperthyroidism and ophthalmopathy.

Sequencing used peripheral blood mononuclear cells (PBMCs), obtained at new diagnosis, from a patient treated with antithyroid drugs. The source of these receptors is a woman between 25 and 40 years old with Graves disease.

This clonotype was observed at least ten times. The chain is built from TRBV12-3 or TRBV12-4 and TRBJ1-5, with D maybe TRBD1 (6 bases). Trimming removed 6 bases from V and 2 bases from J, with 17 bases in between. The CDR3 is 16 residues long. CDR3 coding DNA: TGTGCCAGCAGCCGGGGGCAGGTTGGTGGCAATCAGCCCCAGCATTTT. Its translation is CASSRGQVGGNQPQHF.

The genes are TRBV19 and TRBJ1-4; D call uncertain. Deletions cut 7 bases from V and 8 bases from J, with 11 bases between. This CDR3 contains 12 residues. Looked up from germline, CDR1 is LNHDA and CDR2 is SQIVND (reference sequence). CDR3 DNA sequence: TGTGCCAGTACCGCGGTACGGGAAAAACTGTTTTTT. Encoded protein: CASTAVREKLFF. The whole variable domain, filled in from reference TRBV19 and TRBJ1-4, reads DGGITQSPKYLFRKEGQNVTLSCEQNLNHDAMYWYRQDPGQGLRLIYYSQIVNDFQKGDIAEGYSVSREKKESFPLTVTSAQKNPTAFYLCASTAVREKLFFGSGTQLSVL.

This clonotype was detected many times. The chain is built from TRBV6-2 or TRBV6-3 and TRBJ1-6; TRBD1 might be the D (6 bases). CDR3 length: 16 amino acids. Germline assignment: CDR1 MNHEY and CDR2 SVGEGT. With 5 bases removed from V and 10 bases from J, the gap between germline ends came to 21 bases. This chain's CDR3 is CASSEALARGGSPLHF. In DNA, the CDR3 is TGTGCCAGCAGTGAAGCACTGGCCAGGGGAGGGTCACCCCTCCACTTT.

This clonotype has ten or more counts. The rearrangement links TRBV5-1 to TRBJ2-3; D is possibly TRBD2 (6 bases). From germline, CDR1 is SGHRS and CDR2 YFSETQ. Trimming removed 5 bases from V and 3 bases from J, with 13 bases in between. The CDR3 covers 14 residues. CDR3 in DNA: TGCGCCAGCAGTCCGGGAGATGGTACAGATACGCAGTATTTT. Translating it yields CASSPGDGTDTQYF. Drawing the rest from reference TRBV5-1 and TRBJ2-3, the complete variable domain is KAGVTQTPRYLIKTRGQQVTLSCSPISGHRSVSWYQQTPGQGLQFLFEYFSETQRNKGNFPGRFSGRQFSNSRSEMNVSTLELGDSALYLCASSPGDGTDTQYFGPGTRLTVL.

The chain employs TRBV20-1 and TRBJ2-7; no clear D. Deletions cut 1 base from V and 0 bases from J, with 10 bases between. Germline loops: CDR1 DFQATT, CDR2 SNEGSKA (reference sequence). The length of the CDR3 is 14 residues. This chain's CDR3 is CSARADQSSYEQYF. For the CDR3, the DNA is TGCAGTGCTAGAGCCGACCAAAGCTCCTACGAGCAGTACTTC.

This clonotype was found a few times. The chain carries TRBV6-2 or TRBV6-3 and TRBJ2-2, with a possible D match to TRBD1 (6 bases). Trimming cost V 5 bases and J 4 bases, with 14 bases left between them. CDR3 length equals 15 residues. The V gene's germline CDR1 is MNHEY and CDR2 SVGEGT. CDR3 region: CASSDGGFSTGELFF. The CDR3 nucleotides read TGTGCCAGCAGTGATGGGGGCTTTTCCACCGGGGAGCTGTTTTTT.

The V call is TRBV15, the J call TRBJ2-7, with 8 nucleotides matching TRBD2. With 3 bases clipped from V and 3 bases from J, the junction kept 7 bases outside the gene matches. CDR3 length: 15 amino acids. The germline CDR1 and CDR2 sequences are LNHNV and YYDKDF (reference sequence). This CDR3 is CATSRNPGLDYEQYF. CDR3 nucleotides: TGTGCCACCAGCAGGAACCCGGGACTAGACTACGAGCAGTACTTC. Full variable domain (rest looked up from reference TRBV15 and TRBJ2-7): DAMVIQNPRYQVTQFGKPVTLSCSQTLNHNVMYWYQQKSSQAPKLLFHYYDKDFNNEADTPDNFQSRRPNTSFCFLDIRSPGLGDTAMYLCATSRNPGLDYEQYFGPGTRLTVT.

This clonotype was counted only a few times. The chain recombines TRBV30 with TRBJ2-2; tentatively, D is TRBD1 (6 bases). Trimming took 2 bases from V and 6 from J, leaving 13 bases between them. Looked up from germline, CDR1 is GTSNPN and CDR2 is SVGIG (reference sequence). This CDR3 has 14 residues. The CDR3 region is CAWSRKGGAGELFF. The CDR3 coding sequence is TGTGCCTGGAGTCGCAAAGGGGGAGCCGGGGAGCTGTTTTTT.

This clonotype has just a few counts. The rearrangement joins TRBV14 to TRBJ1-3; TRBD1 matches at 7 bases. The V and J ends lost 5 bases and 8 bases, in that order; junction bases with no gene match: 21. Germline-derived CDR1 and CDR2 are SGHDN and FVKESK. The CDR3 length is 18 residues. DNA for the CDR3: TGTGCCAGCAGCGATCACCCGGACAGGAGGGTTCGGTTCGACACCATATATTTT. Its protein product is CASSDHPDRRVRFDTIYF.

This chain uses TRBV18 with TRBJ1-3, with 8 bases fitting TRBD1. Trimming took 5 bases from V and 2 from J; bases not matched to a gene: 5. Germline V gives CDR1 KGHSH, CDR2 LQKENI. This CDR3 region has 15 residues. The CDR3 loop reads CASSSRGQTGNTIYF. As DNA, the CDR3 is TGTGCCAGCTCATCCAGGGGGCAGACTGGAAACACCATATATTTT.

In its sample, this clonotype was seen many times. J is TRBJ2-2 and V is TRBV2; 10 nucleotides match TRBD2. With V trimmed by 4 bases and J by 5 bases, 7 bases remained unmatched. Germline assignment: CDR1 SNHLY and CDR2 FYNNEI. The CDR3 contains 16 residues. In nucleotides, the CDR3 is TGTGCCAGCAGTGTGGTAGCTAGCGGGGGTACCGGGGAGCTGTTTTTT. Protein product: CASSVVASGGTGELFF.

V usage is TRBV19 and J usage is TRBJ2-1; D call uncertain. Trimming removed 5 bases at V and 9 bases at J, with 20 bases between. The CDR3 is 15 residues long. CDR1 and CDR2 from the germline V gene are LNHDA and SQIVND (reference sequence). The CDR3 bases are TGTGCCAGTAGTGCGCACGGCAGCCGTACGGTTGAGCAGTTCTTC. Translation: CASSAHGSRTVEQFF.

This clonotype turned up a few times. The chain is built from TRBV20-1 and TRBJ1-6, with 7 bases lining up with TRBD1. Trimming at V came to 0 bases and at J to 4 bases, leaving 15 bases not matched to a gene. Germline CDR1 DFQATT, CDR2 SNEGSKA (reference sequence). This CDR3 comprises 19 residues. The CDR3 spells CSARDWAGSGQSYNSPLHF. The CDR3 nucleotides are TGCAGTGCTAGAGATTGGGCTGGTTCGGGACAGTCATATAATTCACCCCTCCACTTT.

The count of this clonotype is one. This sequence joins TRBV9 and TRBJ2-1, with D tentatively TRBD2 (7 bases). The V end lost 3 bases, the J end lost 2 bases, and 12 bases lay between the germline ends. The V gene's germline CDR1 is SGDLS and CDR2 YYNGEE. The CDR3 is 15 residues long. This chain's CDR3 is CASSGGGRPYNEQFF. The DNA of the CDR3 is TGTGCCAGCAGCGGGGGGGGGCGACCCTACAATGAGCAGTTCTTC. Filled out from reference TRBV9 and TRBJ2-1, the complete variable domain reads DSGVTQTPKHLITATGQRVTLRCSPRSGDLSVYWYQQSLDQGLQFLIQYYNGEERAKGNILERFSAQQFPDLHSELNLSSLELGDSALYFCASSGGGRPYNEQFFGPGTRLTVL.

The table lists this clonotype with many counts. V and J are TRBV28 and TRBJ1-1, with D hard to call. The CDR3 runs to 12 residues. Germline V gene sequence: CDR1 MDHEN, CDR2 SYDVKM. V was cut by 1 base and J by 0 bases, with 0 bases left in between. The CDR3 nucleotides read TGTGCCAGCAGTTTATTGAACACTGAAGCTTTCTTT. This encodes CASSLLNTEAFF.

This clonotype has ten or more counts. J is TRBJ1-2 and V is TRBV6-1, with D maybe TRBD1 (5 bases). In germline, CDR1 is MNHNS, CDR2 SASEGT. The V end lost 11 bases, the J end lost 8 bases, and 24 bases lay between the germline ends. This CDR3 has 14 residues. CDR3: CACGVPGERVGYTF. CDR3 in DNA: TGTGCCTGCGGGGTACCGGGGGAACGGGTGGGCTACACCTTC.

This clonotype was seen more than once but under ten times. V usage is TRBV28 and J usage is TRBJ1-3, with 7 positions matching TRBD1. There are 14 residues in the CDR3. J was trimmed by 3 bases and V by 7 bases; bases with no gene match: 6. Germline V lookup: CDR1 MDHEN, CDR2 SYDVKM. The CDR3 reads CASISQGGGNTIYF. CDR3 DNA: TGTGCCAGCATCTCGCAGGGGGGTGGAAACACCATATATTTT.

This clonotype was observed a handful of times. This chain uses TRBV30 with TRBJ2-5; no clear D gene. Germline V gene data show CDR1 as GTSNPN and CDR2 as SVGIG (reference sequence). V lost 0 bases and J lost 6, with 8 bases in between. The CDR3 covers 12 residues. CDR3 sequence: CAWSVKAQTQYF. For the CDR3, the DNA is TGTGCCTGGAGTGTAAAGGCGCAGACCCAGTACTTC.

This clonotype was counted a few times. This sequence joins TRBV7-3 and TRBJ2-1; TRBD2 matches 11 bases. With 5 bases clipped from V and 10 bases from J, the junction kept 10 bases outside the gene matches. The CDR3 is made up of 15 amino acids. Per the germline V gene, CDR1 is SGHTA and CDR2 is FQGTGA. The DNA for the CDR3 is TGTGCCAGCAGCCCAGGGACTAGCGGAAAATTAGAGCAGTTCTTC. It codes for CASSPGTSGKLEQFF.

This clonotype was seen ten or more times. V is TRBV28 and J is TRBJ1-6; 8 bases align to TRBD1. The CDR3 consists of 15 residues. Germline values: CDR1 MDHEN, CDR2 SYDVKM. The V gene end was trimmed by 5 bases and the J gene end by 7 bases; junction bases not matched to a gene: 7. This CDR3 is CASSISGQENSPLHF. The CDR3, as DNA: TGTGCCAGCAGTATCTCGGGACAGGAAAATTCACCCCTCCACTTT.

The gene calls are TRBV7-2 and TRBJ2-7; 9 nucleotides align to TRBD2. V shed 7 bases and J 7 bases; nucleotides not matched to a gene: 11. Germline V gives CDR1 SGHTA, CDR2 FQGNSA. There are 14 residues in the CDR3. This CDR3 reads CASNPGLAVGEQYF. The CDR3 nucleotides are TGTGCCAGCAACCCGGGACTAGCTGTGGGGGAGCAGTACTTC.

This clonotype was picked up many times. The rearrangement uses TRBV7-8 and TRBJ1-5; unclear D gene. Germline CDR1 and CDR2: SGHVS and FQNEAQ. The CDR3 covers 12 residues. Trimming left V 4 bases short and J 6 bases short, with 7 bases between. This chain's CDR3 is CASSSETQPQHF. The CDR3 region has the DNA TGTGCCAGCAGCTCGGAGACTCAGCCCCAGCATTTT. The whole variable domain, remainder taken from reference TRBV7-8 and TRBJ1-5, is GAGVSQSPRYKVAKRGQDVALRCDPISGHVSLFWYQQALGQGPEFLTYFQNEAQLDKSGLPSDRFFAERPEGSVSTLKIQRTQQEDSAVYLCASSSETQPQHFGDGTRLSIL.

This clonotype showed up many times. This rearrangement joins TRBV20-1 to TRBJ2-2; D tentatively reads TRBD1 or TRBD2 (5 bases each). CDR1 and CDR2 (germline): DFQATT, SNEGSKA (reference sequence). Trimming pared 6 bases from V and 4 bases from J, leaving 15 bases between. CDR3 size: 14 residues. CDR3 sequence (DNA): TGCAGTGCCGAAGTGGGGACCATCACCGGGGAGCTGTTTTTT. Amino acids: CSAEVGTITGELFF.

This clonotype has only a few counts. This rearrangement joins TRBV9 to TRBJ1-5, with no clear D. The CDR3 has 15 amino acids. Trimming left V 0 bases short and J 6 bases short, with 13 bases between. In germline, CDR1 is SGDLS, CDR2 YYNGEE. CDR3 residues: CASSVDPGLGQPQHF. The CDR3 region has the DNA TGTGCCAGCAGCGTAGACCCCGGGCTTGGTCAGCCCCAGCATTTT.

The table lists this clonotype with a few counts. The CDR3 sequence is CSGRTPEINTEAFF. CDR3 in DNA: TGCAGCGGACGGACTCCGGAAATTAACACTGAAGCTTTCTTT. The rearrangement uses TRBV29-1 and TRBJ1-1; no clear D. CDR1 and CDR2 (germline): SQVTM, ANQGSEA. V shed 7 bases and J shed 2 bases, with 17 bases lying between them. The CDR3 loop spans 14 amino acids.

This clonotype was observed many times. The CDR3 loop reads CASSLTWDPEAFF. CDR3 coding DNA: TGTGCCAGCAGCTTAACCTGGGACCCTGAAGCTTTCTTT. The chain uses TRBV7-9 and TRBJ1-1; D is perhaps TRBD1 (5 bases). CDR3 length equals 13 residues. Germline CDR1 and CDR2: SEHNR and FQNEAQ (reference sequence). The V and J ends lost 2 bases and 6 bases respectively, with 10 bases between them.

This clonotype was seen more than once but under ten times. The chain combines TRBV30 with TRBJ2-3; no definite D call. The V end was cut by 0 bases, the J end by 7 bases, with 8 bases between. Germline V gene sequence: CDR1 GTSNPN, CDR2 SVGIG (reference sequence). CDR3 length: 12 residues. CDR3 bases: TGTGCCTGGAGTGTAAACCCAAATACGCAGTATTTT. Translated: CAWSVNPNTQYF.

The chain employs TRBV24-1 and TRBJ2-7; 9 bases agree with TRBD1. CDR3 length: 13 amino acids. V gave up 9 bases and J gave up 2 bases; unmatched junction bases: 4. In germline, CDR1 is KGHDR, CDR2 SFDVKD. The CDR3 DNA sequence: TGTGCCACCCAAGGGACAGGGACCTACGAGCAGTACTTC. Its translation is CATQGTGTYEQYF.